This T cell receptor (beta chain) was sequenced for a study of blood T cells in healthy people across ages. Study outcomes and limitations: The study found more naive CD4+ cells and higher diversity in long-lived than aged donors.

PCR was performed a second time for about 6 to 12 cycles using a sample-barcoded 5' primer and a J-beta primer mix. Researchers report that a template-switch adaptor with 12 random nucleotides tagged each cDNA molecule. One entry per CDR3 protein results from TCRdb running MiXCR on the 5' RACE reads. Of approximately 1,700,000 distinct CDR3 sequences in the sample, about 39% were seen once. In regard to this clonotype: Its antigen is still unknown.

Extraction of total RNA produced a minimum of 5.5 micrograms from each sample. What was sequenced was blood. The source of this sequence is a human donor in good health.

CDR3 DNA sequence: TGTGCCAGCAGTTACTCGAAATTGGCAGGGCGTACCTACGAGCAGTACTTC. Translated, it gives CASSYSKLAGRTYEQYF. The V call is TRBV6-5, the J call TRBJ2-4, with a possible D match to TRBD1 (5 bases). The J call may be wrong; the DNA end is better matched by TRBJ2-7. The length of the CDR3 is 17 residues. CDR1 and CDR2 (germline): MNHEY, SVGAGI.